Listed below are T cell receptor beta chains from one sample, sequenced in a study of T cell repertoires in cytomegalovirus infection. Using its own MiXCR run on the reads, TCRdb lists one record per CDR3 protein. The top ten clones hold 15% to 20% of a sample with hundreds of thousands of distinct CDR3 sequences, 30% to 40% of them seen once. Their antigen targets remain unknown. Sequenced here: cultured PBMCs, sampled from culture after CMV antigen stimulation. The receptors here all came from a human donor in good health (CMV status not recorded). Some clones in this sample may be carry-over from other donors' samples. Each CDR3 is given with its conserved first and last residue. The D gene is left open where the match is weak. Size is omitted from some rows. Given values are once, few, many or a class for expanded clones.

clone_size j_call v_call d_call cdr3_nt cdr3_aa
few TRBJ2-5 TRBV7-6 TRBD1 TGTGCCAGCAGCTCCGAGACAGGGAAGGGGGCAGAGACCCAGTACTTC CASSSETGKGAETQYF
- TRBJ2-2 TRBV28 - TGTGCCAGCAGTCGTCCGGTTGGCCGAGGAGGGCCCGGGGAGCTGTTTTTT CASSRPVGRGGPGELFF
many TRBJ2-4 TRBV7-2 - TGTGCCAGCAGCCGCCGGGGGACGGGAGCCAAAAACATTCAGTACTTC CASSRRGTGAKNIQYF
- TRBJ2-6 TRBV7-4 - TGTGCCAGCAGCTCTCCAGCGCATACTGGGGCCAACGTCCTGACTTTC CASSSPAHTGANVLTF
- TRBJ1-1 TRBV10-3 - TGTGCCATCAGTGAAGAGTATGTACAGGGGAACACTGAAGCTTTCTTT CAISEEYVQGNTEAFF
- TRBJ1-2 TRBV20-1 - TGCAGTGCTATGTTGGGGGCCTATGGCTACACCTTC CSAMLGAYGYTF
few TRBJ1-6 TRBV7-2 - TGTGCCAGCAGCTCCCCTGGGGGCAGCTCCCCTTATAATTCACCCCTCCACTTT CASSSPGGSSPYNSPLHF
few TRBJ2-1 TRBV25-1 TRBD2 TGTGCCAGCAGTGGTAGCGGGAGGACCCTAGGGGATGAGCAGTTCTTC CASSGSGRTLGDEQFF
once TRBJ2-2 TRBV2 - TGTGCCAGCAGGATCTCGGAGATGGAGGGCGGGGAGCTGTTTTTT CASRISEMEGGELFF
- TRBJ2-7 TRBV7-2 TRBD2 TGTGCCAGCAGCTACGGACTAGCGGCGTACTCCTACGAGCAGTACTTC CASSYGLAAYSYEQYF
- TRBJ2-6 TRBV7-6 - TGTGCCACTAAAGGGTTCTCTGGGGCCAACGTCCTGACTTTC CATKGFSGANVLTF
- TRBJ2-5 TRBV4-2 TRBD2 TGTGCCAGCAGCCAAGAAAGCGGGGGGGCCTTCCAGACCCAGTACTTC CASSQESGGAFQTQYF
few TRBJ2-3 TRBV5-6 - TGTGCCAGCAGCCCCGAGGGGGGGTTTGCAGATACGCAGTATTTT CASSPEGGFADTQYF
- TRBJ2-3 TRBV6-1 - TGTGCCAGCAGCCTGGGGCCACCGAGGACAGATACGCAGTATTTT CASSLGPPRTDTQYF
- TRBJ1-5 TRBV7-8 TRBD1 TGTGCCAGCAGCGGACAGGGCCTAAACGATCAGCCCCAGCATTTT CASSGQGLNDQPQHF
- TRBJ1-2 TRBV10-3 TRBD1 TGTGCCATCAGTCCCAGGGGGTCGGATGGCTACACCTTC CAISPRGSDGYTF